This T cell receptor (beta chain) stems from a study of blood T cell repertoires in COVID-19 (TCRdb year 2020). Regarding the research as a whole: Collaborator samples came from the United States, Italy and Spain and covered acute and convalescent phases of COVID-19. Nearly every sample came with metadata listing a de-identified subject ID, COVID-19 status, age in years and sex. The samples were drawn from the first 160 participants of the ongoing ImmuneRACE study and from roughly 1,300 subjects provided by 6 global collaborators. The dataset comprised deeply sampled blood TCRbeta repertoires from subjects exposed to, actively infected with, or recovered from COVID-19. The repertoires were made available in a free public database intended to serve as a resource for research on the immune response to SARS-CoV-2. Where HLA class I and class II types were available, the types were taken from metadata supplied by the sample provider, not from assay-based typing. The material from the prospective study consisted of cDNA or gDNA derived from T cells, B-cell-depleted T cells, or PBMCs. What the authors observed across the whole study: The quantity of clinical and demographic metadata differed by source and by participant and was supplied without curation.

From a lookup of the germline V gene, CDR1 and CDR2 are MNHEY and SVGAGI. V lost 2 bases and J lost 7 bases; the stretch between them is 14 bases long. The CDR3 sequence holds 15 residues, the cysteine and phenylalanine included. The CDR3 DNA has 45 bases and is translated from base 1. TCRbeta CDR3 regions were amplified from genomic DNA using the immunoSEQ Assay, a bias-controlled multiplex PCR. Per the source publication's procedure: Nucleated cell counts per sample were estimated from amplification of reference gene primers within the assay. To quantify the absolute abundance of each unique TCRbeta CDR3 rearrangement, sequence reads were collapsed and filtered. For each sample, productive Simpson clonality was calculated as the square root of Simpson's diversity index over productive rearrangements. The table was pulled from immuneACCESS by TCRdb, which kept in-frame rearrangements only. Such tables lose some clones; where checked, under half of the loss comes from unresolved V genes, and the rest has no known cause. That table furnishes V, J and clone size, whereas the DNA furnished D and trimming. The sample table contains about 110,000 clones; only one count was recorded for 70% to 90% of them. The ten largest clones represent around 5.1% of the sample.

Collaborating institutions collected whole blood in K2EDTA tubes following their own protocols. For TCRbeta analysis, collaborators shipped samples in one of three forms: frozen whole blood, isolated PBMCs, or DNA extracted from either of those sample types. This clone came up a few times. Its specific antigen is unknown. No clone much larger than this one lies a single base away; base qualities are absent. The sequenced material came from peripheral blood. The clonotype was recovered from a human donor in a cohort sampled during active COVID-19. This chain is built from TRBV6-5 and TRBJ1-4, and TRBD1 may be the D gene, going by 5 matching bases. In nucleotides, the sequence is TGTGCCAGCAGTTACGATGGGACCGGGGGTGAAAAACTGTTTTTT. It encodes CASSYDGTGGEKLFF.